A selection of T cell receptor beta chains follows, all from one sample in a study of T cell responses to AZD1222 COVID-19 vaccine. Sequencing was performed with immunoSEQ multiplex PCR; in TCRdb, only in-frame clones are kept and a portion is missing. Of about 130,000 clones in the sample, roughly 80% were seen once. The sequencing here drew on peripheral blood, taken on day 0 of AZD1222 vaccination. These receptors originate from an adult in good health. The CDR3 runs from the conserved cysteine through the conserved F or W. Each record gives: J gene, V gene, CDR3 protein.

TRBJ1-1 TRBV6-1 CASSEEQGWTEAFF
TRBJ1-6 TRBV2 CASSEGTGLGSPLHF
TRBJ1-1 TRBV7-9 CASRSTGISDMNTEAFF
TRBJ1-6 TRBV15 CATSRDQAINSPLHF
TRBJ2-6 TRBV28 CASSRSPWVSGANVLTF
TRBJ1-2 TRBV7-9 CASKGIRYGYTF
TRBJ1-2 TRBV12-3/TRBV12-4 CASSQRQDYGYTF
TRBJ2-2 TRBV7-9 CASSLYNTGELFF
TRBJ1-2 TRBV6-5 CASRPHGQGIEGYTF
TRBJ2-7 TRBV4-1 CASSQVGNEQYF
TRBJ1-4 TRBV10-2 CASSPWGTDEKLFF
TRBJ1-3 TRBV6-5 CASSSTGGSGNTIYF
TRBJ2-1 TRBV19 CASSMTAYNEQFF
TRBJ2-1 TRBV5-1 CASSLNTGRINEQFF
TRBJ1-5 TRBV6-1 CASSAERGFGNQPQHF
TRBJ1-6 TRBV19 CASSLQVPPGSYNSPLHF